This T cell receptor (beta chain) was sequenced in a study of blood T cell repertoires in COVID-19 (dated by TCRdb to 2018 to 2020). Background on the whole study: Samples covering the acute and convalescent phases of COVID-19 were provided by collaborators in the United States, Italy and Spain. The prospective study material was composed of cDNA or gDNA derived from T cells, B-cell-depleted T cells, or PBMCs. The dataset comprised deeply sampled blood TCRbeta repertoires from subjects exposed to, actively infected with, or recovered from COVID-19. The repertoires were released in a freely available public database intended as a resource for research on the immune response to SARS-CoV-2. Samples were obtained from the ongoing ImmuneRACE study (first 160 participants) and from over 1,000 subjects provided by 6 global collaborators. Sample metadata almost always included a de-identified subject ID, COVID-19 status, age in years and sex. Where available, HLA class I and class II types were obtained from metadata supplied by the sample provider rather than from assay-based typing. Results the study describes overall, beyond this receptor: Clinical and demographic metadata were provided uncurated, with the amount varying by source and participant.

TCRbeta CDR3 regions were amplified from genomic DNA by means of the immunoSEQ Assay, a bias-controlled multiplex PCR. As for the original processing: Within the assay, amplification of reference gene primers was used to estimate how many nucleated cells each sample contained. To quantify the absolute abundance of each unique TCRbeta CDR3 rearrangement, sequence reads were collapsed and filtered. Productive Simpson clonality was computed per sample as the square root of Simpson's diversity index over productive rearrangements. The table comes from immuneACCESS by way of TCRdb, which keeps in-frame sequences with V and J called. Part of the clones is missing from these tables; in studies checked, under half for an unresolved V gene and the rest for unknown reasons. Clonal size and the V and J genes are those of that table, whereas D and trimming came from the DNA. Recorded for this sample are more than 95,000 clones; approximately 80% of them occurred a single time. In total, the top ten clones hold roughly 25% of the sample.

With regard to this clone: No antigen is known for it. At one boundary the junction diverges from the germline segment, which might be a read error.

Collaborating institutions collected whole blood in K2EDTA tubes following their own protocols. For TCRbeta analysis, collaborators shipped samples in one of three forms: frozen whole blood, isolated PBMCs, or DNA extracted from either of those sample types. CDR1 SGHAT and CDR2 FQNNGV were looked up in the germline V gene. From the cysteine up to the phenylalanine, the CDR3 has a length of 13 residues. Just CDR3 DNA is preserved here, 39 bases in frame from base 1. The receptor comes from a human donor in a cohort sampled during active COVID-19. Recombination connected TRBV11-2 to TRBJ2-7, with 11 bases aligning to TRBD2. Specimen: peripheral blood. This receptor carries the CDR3 CASSYLETSGINF. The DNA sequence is TGTGCCAGCAGCTACCTGGAGACTAGCGGGATAAACTTC.